This T cell receptor beta chain was captured in a study of cytomegalovirus exposure and HLA in healthy donors. General study findings and limits: A later analysis by the authors found several of the most significant clusters apparently linked to common viral pathogens.

Primers included in the PCR were 60 Vbeta and 13 Jbeta primers. Method: immunoSEQ multiplex PCR; TCRdb's copy keeps in-frame clones and lacks some. The sample holds fewer than 200,000 clones, approximately 80% seen once. As to this clone: Antigen specificity is unknown.

The CDR3 runs 14 residues. Germline-derived CDR1 and CDR2 are SEHNR and FQNEAQ (reference sequence). Trimming stripped 5 bases from V and 1 base from J, with 12 bases between. The clonotype comes from a female donor in good health and CMV-seronegative. V is TRBV7-9 and J is TRBJ2-7, with TRBD1 as a possible D gene (6 bases). The sequenced material came from PBMCs. CDR3 in amino acids: CASSPDSLSYEQYF. The DNA for the CDR3 is TGTGCCAGCAGCCCGGACAGTTTGTCCTACGAGCAGTACTTC.